Here is one T cell receptor beta chain with its context. The antigen is not known. TCRdb reprocessed the 5' RACE reads; each CDR3 protein has one entry and no DNA is given. This table holds 200,000 to 250,000 distinct CDR3 sequences. The data stem from a study of monozygotic twins with inflammatory bowel disease. General study results and limits: Varied immunosuppressive treatments among patients may have increased repertoire variability. Healthy twins shared more clonotypes with others than IBD patients, most markedly active ones. Backing was not found for a single strong signal or clonotype associated with IBD.

This CDR3 comprises 17 residues. Germline lookup yields CDR1 SGHRS and CDR2 YFSETQ. Sample: blood. The clonotype was recovered from a human donor with ulcerative colitis or Crohn's disease, or a healthy co-twin of an affected twin (not recorded which). The chain joins TRBV5-1 to TRBJ2-3; TCRdb's D call, TRBD2, is unchecked because there is no DNA. Here the CDR3 reads CASSLVVAGASTDTQYF.